These 15 T cell receptor beta chains originate from one sample sequenced in a study of T cell responses to AZD1222 COVID-19 vaccine. Only in-frame clones appear in the TCRdb table, and some are missing; sequencing was by immunoSEQ multiplex PCR. The sample lists about 160,000 clones, 90% to 95% occurring once. This sample comprised peripheral blood, obtained on day 0 of AZD1222 vaccination. The receptors originated from an adult in good health.

DNA for the CDR3: TGTGCCAGTAGGAAGAGAGCGGGGGGCGAAGAGACCCAGTACTTC. As protein: CASRKRAGGEETQYF. The rearrangement joins TRBV19 to TRBJ2-5; 9 nucleotides match TRBD2. The CDR3 is 15 residues long. Germline V gene lookup returns CDR1 LNHDA and CDR2 SQIVND (reference sequence). Losses at the gene ends were 6 bases for V and 3 bases for J; bases not matched to a gene: 8.

The chain links TRBV19 to TRBJ1-1; TRBD1 matches at 7 bases. The CDR3 has 12 residues. The germline CDR1 and CDR2 sequences are LNHDA and SQIVND (reference sequence). With V trimmed by 1 base and J by 7 bases, 0 bases remained unmatched. CDR3 in amino acids: CASSIGDSEAFF. CDR3 nucleotide sequence: TGTGCCAGTAGTATAGGGGACAGTGAAGCTTTCTTT.

The rearrangement joins TRBV10-3 to TRBJ1-6; TRBD1 aligns across 10 bases. The J segment lost 7 bases and the V segment lost 7 bases, leaving 4 bases of the junction unmatched. Germline loops: CDR1 ENHRY, CDR2 SYGVKD. The CDR3 spans 14 residues. In DNA form, the CDR3 reads TGTGCCATCACCCCGACAGGGGGCAATTCACCCCTCCACTTT. Translation: CAITPTGGNSPLHF.

This clone appeared a single time. This chain joins TRBV7-2 and TRBJ1-1, with TRBD1 as a possible D gene (6 bases). Trimming left V 5 bases short and J 5 bases short, with 12 bases between. The CDR3 covers 13 residues. CDR1 and CDR2 (germline): SGHTA, FQGNSA. The CDR3 region has the DNA TGTGCCAGCAGCAGAAGGGGGGGGACTGAAGCTTTCTTT. It encodes CASSRRGGTEAFF.

The gene calls are TRBV5-1 and TRBJ2-5; TRBD2 aligns across 7 bases. Germline loops: CDR1 SGHRS, CDR2 YFSETQ. Trimming cost V 3 bases and J 1 base; bases outside gene matches: 3. The CDR3 spans 14 residues. CDR3 in amino acids: CASSSPSGQETQYF. The CDR3 DNA sequence: TGCGCCAGCAGCTCCCCTAGCGGCCAAGAGACCCAGTACTTC.

The V and J genes are TRBV27 and TRBJ2-2; 7 nucleotides line up with TRBD2. Unmatched junction bases numbered 3, after V lost 5 bases and J lost 0 bases. The CDR3 has 15 residues. The germline CDR1 and CDR2 sequences are MNHEY and SMNVEV (reference sequence). In DNA, the CDR3 is TGTGCCAGCAGTCTAACTAGCGCGAACACCGGGGAGCTGTTTTTT. Its translation: CASSLTSANTGELFF.

This chain joins TRBV5-5 and TRBJ1-2; D uncertain. From germline, CDR1 is SGHKS and CDR2 YYEKEE (reference sequence). The V and J ends lost 0 bases and 4 bases respectively, with 10 bases between them. The CDR3 totals 14 residues. In nucleotides, the CDR3 is TGTGCCAGCAGCTTGGCGGCAGCGCGCTATGGCTACACCTTC. Its translation: CASSLAAARYGYTF. Full variable domain (outside the CDR3, taken from reference TRBV5-5 and TRBJ1-2): DAGVTQSPTHLIKTRGQQVTLRCSPISGHKSVSWYQQVLGQGPQFIFQYYEKEERGRGNFPDRFSARQFPNYSSELNVNALLLGDSALYLCASSLAAARYGYTFGSGTRLTVV.

The chain combines TRBV15 with TRBJ1-5; unclear D gene. Germline CDR1 and CDR2: LNHNV and YYDKDF (reference sequence). This CDR3 has 17 residues. V lost 1 base to trimming and J lost 4 bases, with 17 bases between them. CDR3 sequence (DNA): TGTGCCACCAGCAGAGCCAAAGTGGTTCGCGGTAATCAGCCCCAGCATTTT. This translates into CATSRAKVVRGNQPQHF. The full variable domain, with the rest looked up from reference TRBV15 and TRBJ1-5, is DAMVIQNPRYQVTQFGKPVTLSCSQTLNHNVMYWYQQKSSQAPKLLFHYYDKDFNNEADTPDNFQSRRPNTSFCFLDIRSPGLGDTAMYLCATSRAKVVRGNQPQHFGDGTRLSIL.

The chain joins TRBV5-6 to TRBJ2-7; D uncertain. V shed 0 bases and J shed 0 bases, with 10 bases lying between them. Germline V gives CDR1 SGHDT, CDR2 YYEEEE. The CDR3 consists of 15 residues. The CDR3 nucleotides are TGTGCCAGCAGCTTGGCGGACCGACCCTCCTACGAGCAGTACTTC. Protein sequence: CASSLADRPSYEQYF.

In this sample, this clone turned up once. The chain joins TRBV18 to TRBJ2-2; D possibly corresponds to TRBD1 (6 bases). Deletions cut 0 bases from V and 1 base from J, with 15 bases between. The CDR3 consists of 18 residues. Germline-derived CDR1 and CDR2 are KGHSH and LQKENI. CDR3 sequence (DNA): TGTGCCAGCTCACCACCGATAGCAGGGGCGTTGAACACCGGGGAGCTGTTTTTT. Protein sequence: CASSPPIAGALNTGELFF.

This chain links TRBV30 with TRBJ1-1, with D possibly TRBD1 on 6 matching bases. The CDR3 covers 15 residues. Per germline, CDR1 GTSNPN and CDR2 SVGIG (reference sequence). The V end lost 0 bases, the J end lost 1 base, and 12 bases lay between the germline ends. The CDR3 DNA reads TGTGCCTGGAGTGTAGTAGGGGGGGGGAACACTGAAGCTTTCTTT. Translated, it gives CAWSVVGGGNTEAFF.

The V gene is TRBV28, the J gene TRBJ1-1; unclear D gene. Trimming took off 6 bases at V and 2 bases at J, with 13 bases between the two ends. Germline CDR1 is MDHEN and CDR2 is SYDVKM. The CDR3 consists of 14 residues. In nucleotides, the CDR3 is TGTGCCAGCAGCGGACTGCCGGGTAACACTGAAGCTTTCTTT. It encodes CASSGLPGNTEAFF.

V and J are TRBV6-5 and TRBJ1-2; D unresolved. Germline loops: CDR1 MNHEY, CDR2 SVGAGI. V lost 6 bases and J lost 8, with 16 bases in between. This CDR3 region has 13 residues. The CDR3 spells CASRFQPEGGYTF. The CDR3 nucleotides are TGTGCCAGCAGATTCCAACCCGAAGGAGGCTACACCTTC.

The chain is built from TRBV6-1 and TRBJ1-2; D gene uncertain. The germline CDR1 and CDR2 sequences are MNHNS and SASEGT. The CDR3 contains 15 residues. Deletions cut 0 bases from V and 4 bases from J, with 12 bases between. CDR3 amino acids: CASSEALGSGYGYTF. In DNA, the CDR3 is TGTGCCAGCAGTGAAGCGCTGGGTTCGGGCTATGGCTACACCTTC.

The chain is built from TRBV7-2 and TRBJ2-3; D uncertain. Trimming stripped 5 bases from V and 0 bases from J, with 6 bases between. CDR1 is SGHTA and CDR2 is FQGNSA in the germline V gene. This CDR3 spans 13 amino acids. The CDR3 coding sequence is TGTGCCAGCAGCCTAAGCAGCACAGATACGCAGTATTTT. Protein product: CASSLSSTDTQYF.